Reported below is one T cell receptor (beta chain). The CDR3 has 14 residues. The V and J ends lost 6 bases and 5 bases respectively, with 14 bases between them. The germline CDR1 and CDR2 sequences are SGHTA and FQGNSA. The sample belongs to a study of blood T cell repertoires in COVID-19. Profiled with immunoSEQ multiplex PCR; TCRdb holds only in-frame clones, not every one. The sample has a few hundred thousand clones; over 75% are singletons. This TCR came from a human donor in a cohort sampled during active COVID-19. The specimen was peripheral blood. This sequence joins TRBV7-2 and TRBJ1-5; weak D call: TRBD1 (6 bases). As DNA, the CDR3 is TGTGCCAGCAGTAAACGGGACACCTATCAGCCCCAGCATTTT. Translating gives CASSKRDTYQPQHF.